Listed below are T cell receptor beta chains from one sample, sequenced in a study of Graves' ophthalmopathy and Graves' hyperthyroidism. Using its own MiXCR run on the multiplex PCR reads, TCRdb lists one record per CDR3 protein. The sample lists hundreds of thousands of distinct CDR3 sequences, roughly 39% seen once, with more than 3% in the top ten. Sequencing was done on a sample of peripheral blood. Every receptor here comes from an adult man with Graves' ophthalmopathy. CDR3s include the opening cysteine and the closing phenylalanine or tryptophan. D genes are given only for firm matches. The listing skips clone size in some rows; elsewhere it reads once, few, many or a size class.

j_gene	d_gene	v_gene	abundance	CDR3aa	CDR3nt
TRBJ1-1	TRBD1	TRBV11-2	NA	CASSSIQGAGTEAFF	TGTGCCAGCAGTTCAATCCAGGGGGCAGGGACTGAAGCTTTCTTT
TRBJ1-2	TRBD1	TRBV11-1	NA	CASSLTGAGVSYGYTF	TGTGCCAGCAGTCTGACAGGGGCAGGGGTTTCCTATGGCTACACCTTC
TRBJ2-2	TRBD2	TRBV7-8	few	CASSLYTSGRLVAGELFF	TGTGCCAGCAGCTTATATACTAGCGGGAGGTTGGTAGCGGGGGAGCTGTTTTTT
TRBJ1-1	NA	TRBV7-9	many	CASSLGRNTEAFF	TGTGCCAGCAGCTTAGGAAGGAACACTGAAGCTTTCTTT
TRBJ1-1	TRBD1	TRBV7-9	NA	CASSRDSRNTEAFF	TGTGCCAGCAGCCGGGACAGCCGGAACACTGAAGCTTTCTTT
TRBJ1-6	NA	TRBV7-3	many	CASSSQGTNSPLHF	TGTGCCAGCAGCTCACAGGGAACTAATTCACCCCTCCACTTT
TRBJ1-2	TRBD1	TRBV10-3	NA	CALSLEDRVSTNYGYTF	TGTGCCCTTTCACTCGAGGACAGGGTATCCACTAACTATGGCTACACCTTC
TRBJ2-7	TRBD2	TRBV2	few	CASSLGLAGGLPYEQYF	TGTGCCAGCAGCTTGGGACTAGCGGGCGGTTTACCCTACGAGCAGTACTTC
TRBJ1-2	TRBD1	TRBV15	NA	CATSPQGGYGYTF	TGTGCCACCAGCCCTCAGGGGGGTTATGGCTACACCTTC
TRBJ1-2	NA	TRBV5-4	many	CASSLVDRGNYGYTF	TGTGCCAGCAGCTTGGTTGACAGAGGTAACTATGGCTACACCTTC
TRBJ1-2	NA	TRBV6-1	few	CASSEFTGRISYGYTF	TGTGCCAGCAGTGAATTTACAGGGAGAATCTCCTATGGCTACACCTTC
TRBJ2-7	NA	TRBV7-9	few	CASSQWGPKTYEQYF	TGTGCCAGCAGCCAGTGGGGGCCTAAAACCTACGAGCAGTACTTC
TRBJ2-5	NA	TRBV10-3	NA	CASSVGWDQETQYF	TGTGCCAGCAGTGTAGGATGGGATCAAGAGACCCAGTACTTC
TRBJ2-7	NA	TRBV4-3	many	CASSQDPGSSYEQYF	TGCGCCAGCAGCCAAGATCCCGGATCCTCCTACGAGCAGTACTTC
TRBJ1-5	NA	TRBV4-3	NA	CASSQGGSEQPQHF	TGCGCCAGCAGCCAAGGGGGCAGCGAACAGCCCCAGCATTTT
TRBJ1-1	NA	TRBV12-3/TRBV12-4	NA	CASSLRGSGRDTEAFF	TGTGCCAGCAGTTTAAGGGGGTCGGGGAGGGACACTGAAGCTTTCTTT
TRBJ1-6	NA	TRBV7-9	many	CASSLANSPLHF	TGTGCCAGCAGCTTAGCTAATTCACCCCTCCACTTT
TRBJ2-6	NA	TRBV5-1	many	CASSLGATGSGANVLTF	TGCGCCAGCAGCTTGGGGGCCACAGGGTCCGGGGCCAACGTCCTGACTTTC